This is a list of T cell receptor beta chains from one sample in a study of T cells in Graves' hyperthyroidism and ophthalmopathy. TCRdb processed the multiplex PCR reads anew with MiXCR; each CDR3 protein has one entry. The sample has 500,000 to 750,000 distinct CDR3 sequences, 14% seen once. Sequenced material: blood. These receptors came from a woman aged 18-29 years with Graves' ophthalmopathy. Each CDR3 is given with its conserved first and last residue. Fields, in order: J gene, D gene, V gene, clone size, CDR3 DNA, CDR3 protein. The D gene is left open where the match is weak. The size entry is marked missing in some rows and otherwise reads once, few, many or a size class.

>TRBJ2-3|NA|TRBV2|NA
TGTGCCTGGAGGCGCGGGAGCACAGATACGCAGTATTTT
CAWRRGSTDTQYF
>TRBJ2-1|TRBD2|TRBV4-2|few
TGTGCCAGCAGCCAAGGACTAGCGGGAGGGGTCGATGAGCAGTTCTTC
CASSQGLAGGVDEQFF
>TRBJ2-5|TRBD1|TRBV6-2/TRBV6-3|NA
TGTGCCAGCTCATGGCCATACACAGGGGACAGAGAGACCCAGTACTTC
CASSWPYTGDRETQYF
>TRBJ2-7|NA|TRBV3-1|many
TGTGCCAGCAGCCAAAACAGGGTCGAGCAGTACTTC
CASSQNRVEQYF
>TRBJ1-2|NA|TRBV7-2|many
TGTGCCAGCAGCTTCGGGGGGGCCTGGGGCTACACCTTC
CASSFGGAWGYTF
>TRBJ2-3|NA|TRBV2|many
TGTGCCAGCAAAGGGTCGGATACGCAGTATTTT
CASKGSDTQYF
>TRBJ2-1|TRBD1|TRBV12-3/TRBV12-4|many
TGTGCCAGCAGTGGGGACAGGGGGCGGGTTGAGCAGTTCTTC
CASSGDRGRVEQFF
>TRBJ1-1|NA|TRBV30|many
TGTGCCTGGAGTGGGGGTTGGTGGGACCGAGCTTTCTTT
CAWSGGWWDRAFF
>TRBJ2-2|NA|TRBV9|NA
TGTGCCAGCAGCGCTCACCCCGGAAGCGGACGGCCGAACACCGGGGAGCTGTTTTTT
CASSAHPGSGRPNTGELFF
>TRBJ2-7|TRBD1|TRBV30|many
TGTGCCTGGATGAGTGGGACAGGGAACGACGAGCAGTACTTC
CAWMSGTGNDEQYF
>TRBJ2-7|NA|TRBV11-3|many
TGTGCCAGCAGCTTCGGGACCCAATGGGTTTACGAGCAGTACTTC
CASSFGTQWVYEQYF
>TRBJ2-1|TRBD1|TRBV27|many
TGTGCCAGCAGTCCTACAGGGGGCTCTGGGAATGAGCAGTTCTTC
CASSPTGGSGNEQFF
>TRBJ2-7|NA|TRBV20-1|many
TGCAGTGCAAGAGCCCGGAAGCCGGGCTCCTACGAGCAGTACTTC
CSARARKPGSYEQYF
>TRBJ2-1|NA|TRBV7-8|many
TGTGCCAGCAGCTTAGCGCATAGAAGGAAGGGCAATGAGCAGTTCTTC
CASSLAHRRKGNEQFF
>TRBJ2-4|TRBD1|TRBV11-3|many
TGTGCCAGCAGCTTTACAGGGGACATTCAGTACTTC
CASSFTGDIQYF